This T cell receptor beta chain originates from a study of cytomegalovirus exposure and HLA in healthy donors. This clone was observed a few times. At one of its ends the junction is not consistent with the germline gene, which may arise from a read error. Germline V gives CDR1 SGHRS, CDR2 YFSETQ. The CDR3 length is 15 residues. Donors consisted of healthy bone marrow donors. The PCR employed 60 Vbeta primers together with 13 Jbeta primers. Sequencing used immunoSEQ multiplex PCR; TCRdb keeps in-frame clones, though not all of them. The data contain some 150,000 clones, roughly 65% of them singletons. Input material: PBMCs. The clonotype was recovered from a man aged 55 to 69 in good health and CMV-seronegative. The V and J genes are TRBV5-1 and TRBJ2-5; D gene ambiguous. CDR3: CASTLDGFSQETQYF. The CDR3 DNA sequence: TGCGCCAGCACCTTGGATGGCTTCTCCCAAGAGACCCAGTACTTC.